This TCR beta chain emerged from a study of blood T cell repertoires in COVID-19. The wider study: From T cells, B-cell-depleted T cells, or PBMCs came the material, which was cDNA or gDNA.

Original data processing: Amplification with reference gene primers provided the estimates of nucleated cell counts. The assay was immunoSEQ multiplex PCR, and TCRdb's table has in-frame clones only and misses some. From that table come the V and J calls and clone size; the DNA was used to work out D and trimming. The table shows some 150,000 clones, with just over 85% occurring only once. This CDR3 contains 17 residues. Per germline, CDR1 MNHNY and CDR2 SVGAGI (reference sequence). The ends were cut back, 5 bases at V and 0 bases at J, with 19 bases in the middle. The sequence was collected from a woman aged 60-75 years with acute or convalescent COVID-19. The chain is built from TRBV6-6 and TRBJ1-2, with a tentative D call TRBD1 (6 bases). The specimen was peripheral blood. The CDR3: CASSRQGSTVPNYGYTF. As DNA, the CDR3 is TGTGCCAGCAGTCGGCAGGGGTCCACGGTCCCTAACTATGGCTACACCTTC.